The 15 T cell receptor beta chains in this list originate from one sample, sequenced in a study of OX40 agonist ivuxolimab in advanced cancers. The data were produced by immunoSEQ multiplex PCR, yet TCRdb's version contains in-frame clones alone and is incomplete. This table has 14,000 or so clones, around 80% appearing once. Material: CD4+ or CD8+ T cells sorted from blood, obtained in a trial of the OX40 agonist ivuxolimab. These receptors came from an adult with an advanced solid tumor such as melanoma, head and neck, liver or kidney cancer.

The CDR3 reads CASSMDWNTEAFF. The CDR3 DNA sequence: TGTGCCAGTAGTATGGATTGGAACACTGAAGCTTTCTTT. V usage is TRBV19 and J usage is TRBJ1-1; D is ambiguous. Germline-derived CDR1 and CDR2 are LNHDA and SQIVND (reference sequence). The V end lost 3 bases, the J end lost 1 base, and 6 bases lay between the germline ends. CDR3 length: 13 amino acids.

The J gene is TRBJ2-1, the V gene TRBV9, with 13 bases lining up with TRBD2. CDR3 length: 15 amino acids. J gave up 9 bases and V 0 bases, and 3 bases lay outside the gene matches. Germline CDR1 reads SGDLS; CDR2 reads YYNGEE. The CDR3 sequence is CASSVGLAGGGEQFF. The CDR3, as DNA: TGTGCCAGCAGCGTAGGACTAGCGGGAGGAGGTGAGCAGTTCTTC.

V and J are TRBV7-6 and TRBJ2-1; D uncertain. Germline assignment: CDR1 SGHVS and CDR2 FNYEAQ. The CDR3 spans 14 residues. V lost 1 base and J 8 bases, leaving 12 bases between the germline ends. The CDR3 loop is CASSLGAEIYEQFF. The CDR3 coding sequence is TGTGCCAGCAGCTTAGGGGCAGAGATCTATGAGCAGTTCTTC.

This clone turned up a few times. The chain couples TRBV6-6 to TRBJ2-2; D remains unclear. The CDR3 has 12 residues. V was pared by 0 bases and J by 6 bases, with 2 bases between. Germline assignment: CDR1 MNHNY and CDR2 SVGAGI (reference sequence). The CDR3 DNA reads TGTGCCAGCAGTTACTCCGCCGGGGAGCTGTTTTTT. Its translation is CASSYSAGELFF.

This clone appeared a single time. The rearrangement links TRBV5-1 to TRBJ2-7; 12 bases align to TRBD1. Looked up from germline, CDR1 is SGHRS and CDR2 is YFSETQ. This CDR3 is 14 amino acids long. J was trimmed by 5 bases and V by 3 bases; bases with no gene match: 3. The CDR3 bases are TGCGCCAGCAGCTCTGGGACAGGGGGCGACGAGCAGTACTTC. It encodes CASSSGTGGDEQYF.

This clone was counted once. The chain recombines TRBV5-4 with TRBJ2-1, with a weak D call TRBD2 (5 bases). The CDR3 has 11 residues. The germline gives CDR1 SGHNT, CDR2 YYREEE (reference sequence). V lost 3 bases, J lost 9 bases, and 7 bases lay in between. The CDR3: CASSYAGEQFF. CDR3 DNA: TGTGCCAGCAGCTACGCGGGTGAGCAGTTCTTC.

The gene calls are TRBV5-1 and TRBJ2-7, with TRBD2 matching 15 bases. CDR1 and CDR2 from the germline V gene are SGHRS and YFSETQ. V shed 5 bases and J 4 bases; nucleotides not matched to a gene: 4. CDR3 length: 15 amino acids. The CDR3 coding sequence is TGCGCCAGCAGTCAAGGACTAGCGGGAGGGTACGAGCAGTACTTC. It encodes CASSQGLAGGYEQYF.

The table lists this clone with a few counts. This rearrangement joins TRBV14 to TRBJ2-1; 11 nucleotides line up with TRBD2. V lost 2 bases and J lost 4; bases outside the gene matches: 4. This CDR3 is 16 amino acids long. Germline CDR1 is SGHDN and CDR2 is FVKESK. The CDR3 sequence is CASSQPGTSGYNEQFF. The DNA for the CDR3 is TGTGCCAGCAGCCAACCGGGGACTAGCGGTTACAATGAGCAGTTCTTC.

The chain is built from TRBV27 and TRBJ1-4, with no clear D. Germline V gene lookup returns CDR1 MNHEY and CDR2 SMNVEV (reference sequence). This CDR3 contains 12 residues. V lost 4 bases and J 11 bases, leaving 11 bases between the germline ends. The CDR3 nucleotides read TGTGCCAGCAGTTCCCGGGGAACTAAACTGTTTTTT. It codes for CASSSRGTKLFF.

This clone was recorded only once. The rearrangement links TRBV9 to TRBJ2-3, with 8 bases that match TRBD1. Germline values: CDR1 SGDLS, CDR2 YYNGEE. Germline trimming cut 0 bases from V and 2 bases from J; bases unmatched to any gene: 8. This CDR3 contains 17 residues. This CDR3 is CASSVAGRTGSTDTQYF. The CDR3, as DNA: TGTGCCAGCAGCGTAGCTGGCCGGACAGGGTCCACAGATACGCAGTATTTT.

CDR3 in DNA: TGTGCCAGCAGCCCCCGTTTGCCCTTAGCCCAGTACTTC. Protein product: CASSPRLPLAQYF. The V call is TRBV5-5, the J call TRBJ2-5; D not resolved. Trimming shortened V by 4 bases and J by 9 bases, and 16 bases separated the two germline ends. The CDR3 loop spans 13 amino acids. Per the germline V gene, CDR1 is SGHKS and CDR2 is YYEKEE (reference sequence).

This clone has a single count. The chain recombines TRBV7-9 with TRBJ2-7; weak D call: TRBD2 (6 bases). V was cut by 5 bases and J by 6 bases, with 11 bases left in between. The CDR3 loop spans 12 amino acids. Germline V gives CDR1 SEHNR, CDR2 FQNEAQ (reference sequence). CDR3 nucleotides: TGTGCCAGCAGCATTAGCGGAGTCGAGCAGTACTTC. Protein: CASSISGVEQYF.

The V and J genes are TRBV6-5 and TRBJ2-2; the D is unclear. The CDR3 covers 12 residues. CDR1 and CDR2 from the germline V gene are MNHEY and SVGAGI. V lost 4 bases and J lost 5, with 5 bases in between. CDR3 loop: CASSLGTGELFF. Written as DNA, the CDR3 is TGTGCCAGCAGTTTGGGAACCGGGGAGCTGTTTTTT.

This clone has more than one count but fewer than ten. The genes are TRBV6-5 and TRBJ2-7, with a weak D call TRBD2 (6 bases). This CDR3 comprises 13 residues. The germline V and J ends were trimmed by 1 base and 7 bases, with 11 bases remaining between them. Germline CDR1 and CDR2: MNHEY and SVGAGI. CDR3 sequence: CASSYLLAGEQYF. The CDR3 DNA reads TGTGCCAGCAGTTACTTACTAGCCGGAGAGCAGTACTTC.

On this clone itself: One junction end disagrees with the germline gene, perhaps due to a read error. This sequence joins TRBV7-7 and TRBJ2-1; D call uncertain. Per the germline V gene, CDR1 is SSHAT and CDR2 is FNYEAQ (reference sequence). CDR3 length equals 15 residues. DNA of the CDR3: TGTGCTAGCAGCTTAGCAGAGAACCCCTACAATGAGCAGTTCTTC. It yields the protein CASSLAENPYNEQFF.